The T cell receptor (beta chain) described here comes from a study of blood T cell repertoires in COVID-19. Germline CDR1 is LGHDT and CDR2 is YNNKEL (reference sequence). There are 15 residues in the CDR3. Unmatched junction bases numbered 8, after V lost 3 bases and J lost 10 bases. Sequencing used immunoSEQ multiplex PCR; TCRdb keeps in-frame clones, though not all of them. In the table there are approximately 300,000 clones, around nine tenths of which are singletons. The sample comprised PBMCs or T cells enriched from blood (not recorded which). The receptor comes from a woman in her 30s who had been exposed to COVID-19. The gene calls are TRBV3-1 (or the pseudogene TRBV3-2) and TRBJ2-1; 11 positions agree with TRBD2. The CDR3: CASSHLSGGVYEQFF. The CDR3 DNA reads TGTGCCAGCAGCCATCTTAGCGGGGGGGTGTACGAGCAGTTCTTC.